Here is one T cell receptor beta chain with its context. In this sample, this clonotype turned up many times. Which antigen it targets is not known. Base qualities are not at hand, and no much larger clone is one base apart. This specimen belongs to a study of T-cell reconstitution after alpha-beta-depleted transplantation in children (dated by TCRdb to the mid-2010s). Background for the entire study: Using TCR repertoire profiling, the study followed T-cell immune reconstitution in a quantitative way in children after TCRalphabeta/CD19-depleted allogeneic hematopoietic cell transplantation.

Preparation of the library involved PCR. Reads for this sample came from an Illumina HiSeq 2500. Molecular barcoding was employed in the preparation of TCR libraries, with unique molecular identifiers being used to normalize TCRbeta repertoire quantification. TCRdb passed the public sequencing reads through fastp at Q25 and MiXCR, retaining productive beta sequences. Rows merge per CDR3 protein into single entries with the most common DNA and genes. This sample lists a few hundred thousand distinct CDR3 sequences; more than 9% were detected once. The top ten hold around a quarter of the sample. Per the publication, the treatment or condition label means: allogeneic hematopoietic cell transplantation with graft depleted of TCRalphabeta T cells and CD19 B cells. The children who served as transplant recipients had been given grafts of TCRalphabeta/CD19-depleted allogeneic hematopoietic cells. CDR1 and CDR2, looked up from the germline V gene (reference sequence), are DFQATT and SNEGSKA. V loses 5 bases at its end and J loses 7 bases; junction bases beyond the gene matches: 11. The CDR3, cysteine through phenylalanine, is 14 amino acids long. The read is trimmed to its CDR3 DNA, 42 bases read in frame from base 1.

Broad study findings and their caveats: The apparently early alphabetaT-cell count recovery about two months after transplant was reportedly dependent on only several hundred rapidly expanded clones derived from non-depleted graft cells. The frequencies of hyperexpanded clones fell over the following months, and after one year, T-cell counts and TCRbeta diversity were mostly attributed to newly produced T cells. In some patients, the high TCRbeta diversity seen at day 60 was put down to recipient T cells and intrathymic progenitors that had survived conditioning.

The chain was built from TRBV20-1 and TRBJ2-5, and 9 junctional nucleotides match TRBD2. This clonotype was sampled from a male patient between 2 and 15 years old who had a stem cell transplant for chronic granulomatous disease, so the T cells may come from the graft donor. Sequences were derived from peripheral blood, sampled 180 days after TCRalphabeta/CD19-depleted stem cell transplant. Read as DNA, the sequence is TGCAGTGCTGCCCCGCGGGAGGGCCAGGGGACCCAGTACTTC. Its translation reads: CSAAPREGQGTQYF.